This T cell receptor beta chain appears in the sequencing data of a study of T cell repertoires in cytomegalovirus infection. TCRdb ran MiXCR on the reads and lists one entry per CDR3 protein. The sample has hundreds of thousands of distinct CDR3 sequences; roughly 30% are singletons. V was clipped by 3 bases and J by 7 bases, with 12 bases between them. Germline-derived CDR1 and CDR2 are MNHEY and SMNVEV (reference sequence). The length of the CDR3 is 13 residues. This sequence was found in a human donor in good health (CMV status not recorded). Some clones in this sample may be carry-over from other donors' samples. The sample comprised PBMCs. The chain recombines TRBV27 with TRBJ1-2; a possible D gene is TRBD1 (5 bases). The CDR3 DNA reads as TGTGCCAGCAGTTTCTCAGGGTTGCGTGGCTACACCTTC. Translation: CASSFSGLRGYTF.